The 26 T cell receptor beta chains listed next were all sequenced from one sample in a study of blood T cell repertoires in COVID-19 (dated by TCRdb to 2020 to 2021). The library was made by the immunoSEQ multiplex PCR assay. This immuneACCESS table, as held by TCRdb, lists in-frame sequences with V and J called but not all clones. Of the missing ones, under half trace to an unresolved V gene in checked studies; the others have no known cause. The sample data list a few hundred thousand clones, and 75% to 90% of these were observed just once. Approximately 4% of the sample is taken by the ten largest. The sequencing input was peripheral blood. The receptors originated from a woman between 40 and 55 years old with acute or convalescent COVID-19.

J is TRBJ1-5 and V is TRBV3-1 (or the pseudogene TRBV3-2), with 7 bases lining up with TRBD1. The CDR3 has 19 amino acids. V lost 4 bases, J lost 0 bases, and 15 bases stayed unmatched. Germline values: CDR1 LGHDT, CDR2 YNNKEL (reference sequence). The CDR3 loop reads CASSPSPGQFFVSNQPQHF. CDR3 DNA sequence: TGTGCCAGCAGCCCTTCTCCGGGACAGTTTTTCGTTAGCAATCAGCCCCAGCATTTT.

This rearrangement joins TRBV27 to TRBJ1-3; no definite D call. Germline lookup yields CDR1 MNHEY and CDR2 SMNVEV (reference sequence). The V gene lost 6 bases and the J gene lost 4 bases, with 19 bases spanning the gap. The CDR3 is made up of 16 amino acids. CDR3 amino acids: CASSPLPGAAGNTIYF. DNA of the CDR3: TGTGCCAGCAGCCCCCTACCGGGTGCTGCCGGAAACACCATATATTTT.

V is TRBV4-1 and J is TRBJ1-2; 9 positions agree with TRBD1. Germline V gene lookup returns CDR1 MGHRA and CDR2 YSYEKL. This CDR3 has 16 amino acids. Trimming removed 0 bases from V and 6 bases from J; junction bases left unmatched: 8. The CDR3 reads CASSQDAPGQGNGYTF. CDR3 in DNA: TGCGCCAGCAGCCAAGATGCCCCGGGACAGGGTAATGGCTACACCTTC.

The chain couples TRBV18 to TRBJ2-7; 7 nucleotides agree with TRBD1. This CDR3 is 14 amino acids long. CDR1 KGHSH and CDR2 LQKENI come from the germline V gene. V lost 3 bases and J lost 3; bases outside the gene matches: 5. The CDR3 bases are TGTGCCAGCTCACCTGGACAGGTTGACTACGAGCAGTACGTC. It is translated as CASSPGQVDYEQYV.

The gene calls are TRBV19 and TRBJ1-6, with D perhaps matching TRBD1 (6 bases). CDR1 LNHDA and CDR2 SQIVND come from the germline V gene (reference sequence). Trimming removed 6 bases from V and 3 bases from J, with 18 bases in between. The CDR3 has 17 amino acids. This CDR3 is CASSREGGKRYNSPLHF. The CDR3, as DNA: TGTGCCAGTAGCCGGGAAGGGGGAAAACGCTATAATTCACCCCTCCACTTT. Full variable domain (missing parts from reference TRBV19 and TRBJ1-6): DGGITQSPKYLFRKEGQNVTLSCEQNLNHDAMYWYRQDPGQGLRLIYYSQIVNDFQKGDIAEGYSVSREKKESFPLTVTSAQKNPTAFYLCASSREGGKRYNSPLHFGNGTRLTVT.

CDR3 loop: CASSLLAGGPGGELFF. The CDR3, as DNA: TGCGCCAGCAGCTTACTAGCGGGGGGGCCCGGCGGGGAGCTGTTTTTT. The V call is TRBV5-1, the J call TRBJ2-2, with TRBD2 matching over 13 bases. Trimming took 2 bases from V and 7 from J; bases not matched to a gene: 5. Germline V lookup: CDR1 SGHRS, CDR2 YFSETQ. The CDR3 length is 16 residues.

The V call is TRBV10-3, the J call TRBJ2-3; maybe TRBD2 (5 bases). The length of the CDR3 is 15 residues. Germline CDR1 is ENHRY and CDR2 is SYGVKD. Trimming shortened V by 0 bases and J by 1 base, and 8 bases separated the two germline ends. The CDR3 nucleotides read TGTGCCATCAGTGAGTCAGCGGATGGCACAGATACGCAGTATTTT. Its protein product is CAISESADGTDTQYF.

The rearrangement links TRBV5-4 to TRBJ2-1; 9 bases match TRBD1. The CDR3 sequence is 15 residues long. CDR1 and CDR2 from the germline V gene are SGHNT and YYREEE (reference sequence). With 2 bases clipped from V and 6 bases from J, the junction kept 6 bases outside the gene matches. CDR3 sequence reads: CASSFGQGLVNEQFF. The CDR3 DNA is TGTGCCAGCAGCTTCGGACAGGGGTTAGTCAATGAGCAGTTCTTC.

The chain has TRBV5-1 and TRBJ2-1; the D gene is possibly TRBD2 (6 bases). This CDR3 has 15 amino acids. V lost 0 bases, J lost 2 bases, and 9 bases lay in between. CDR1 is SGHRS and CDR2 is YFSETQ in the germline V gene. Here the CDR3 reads CASSLAGEAYNEQFF. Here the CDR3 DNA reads TGCGCCAGCAGCTTGGCGGGGGAAGCCTACAATGAGCAGTTCTTC.

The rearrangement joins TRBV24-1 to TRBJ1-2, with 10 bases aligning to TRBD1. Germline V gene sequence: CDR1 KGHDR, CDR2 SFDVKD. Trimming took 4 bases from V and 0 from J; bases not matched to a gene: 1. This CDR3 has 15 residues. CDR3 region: CATSEGTGANYGYTF. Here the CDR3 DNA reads TGTGCCACCAGTGAGGGGACAGGGGCTAACTATGGCTACACCTTC.

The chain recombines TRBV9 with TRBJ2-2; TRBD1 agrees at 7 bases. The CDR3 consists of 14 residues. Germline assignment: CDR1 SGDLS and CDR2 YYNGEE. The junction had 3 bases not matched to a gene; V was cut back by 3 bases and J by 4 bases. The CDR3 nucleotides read TGTGCCAGCAGCGGACAGGGCGCCACCGGGGAGCTGTTTTTT. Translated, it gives CASSGQGATGELFF.

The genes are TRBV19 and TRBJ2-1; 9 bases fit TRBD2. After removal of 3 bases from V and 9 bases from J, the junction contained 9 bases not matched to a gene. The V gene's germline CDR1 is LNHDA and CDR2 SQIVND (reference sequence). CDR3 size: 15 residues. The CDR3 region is CASSILPSGVIEQFF. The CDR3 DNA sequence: TGTGCCAGTAGTATCTTGCCTAGCGGGGTAATTGAGCAGTTCTTC.

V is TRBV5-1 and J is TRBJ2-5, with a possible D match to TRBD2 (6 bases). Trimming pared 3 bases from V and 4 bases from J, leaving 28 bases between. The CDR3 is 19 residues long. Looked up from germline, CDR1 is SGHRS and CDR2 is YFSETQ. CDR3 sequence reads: CASSSNRSLDWRGAETQYF. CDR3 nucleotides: TGCGCCAGCAGCTCTAATCGCTCCTTGGATTGGCGGGGTGCAGAGACCCAGTACTTC.

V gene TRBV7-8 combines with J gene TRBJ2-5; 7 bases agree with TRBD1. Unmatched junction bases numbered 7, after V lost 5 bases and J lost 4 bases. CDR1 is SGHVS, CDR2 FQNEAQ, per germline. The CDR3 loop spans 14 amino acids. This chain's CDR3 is CASSLTQGVETQYF. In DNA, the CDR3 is TGTGCCAGCAGCCTTACTCAGGGGGTAGAGACCCAGTACTTC. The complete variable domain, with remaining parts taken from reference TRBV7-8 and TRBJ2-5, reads GAGVSQSPRYKVAKRGQDVALRCDPISGHVSLFWYQQALGQGPEFLTYFQNEAQLDKSGLPSDRFFAERPEGSVSTLKIQRTQQEDSAVYLCASSLTQGVETQYFGPGTRLLVL.

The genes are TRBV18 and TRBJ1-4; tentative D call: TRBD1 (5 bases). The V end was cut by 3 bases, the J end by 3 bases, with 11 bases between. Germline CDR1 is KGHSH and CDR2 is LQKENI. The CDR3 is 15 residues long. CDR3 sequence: CASSPGGGPNEKLFF. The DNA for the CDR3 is TGTGCCAGCTCACCTGGCGGGGGACCTAATGAAAAACTGTTTTTT.

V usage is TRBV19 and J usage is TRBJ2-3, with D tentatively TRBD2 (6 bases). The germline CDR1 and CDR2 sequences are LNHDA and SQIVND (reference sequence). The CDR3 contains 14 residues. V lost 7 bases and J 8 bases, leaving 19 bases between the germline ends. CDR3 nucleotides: TGTGCCAGTACTGACCGACACTTCGGGAGTACGCAGTATTTT. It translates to CASTDRHFGSTQYF.

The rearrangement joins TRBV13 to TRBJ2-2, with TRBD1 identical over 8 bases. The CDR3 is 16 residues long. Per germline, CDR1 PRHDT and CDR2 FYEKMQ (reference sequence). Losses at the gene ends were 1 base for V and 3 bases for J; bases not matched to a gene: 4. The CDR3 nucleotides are TGTGCCAGCAGCTTAGTTGGACAGGGTTACACCGGGGAGCTGTTTTTT. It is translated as CASSLVGQGYTGELFF.

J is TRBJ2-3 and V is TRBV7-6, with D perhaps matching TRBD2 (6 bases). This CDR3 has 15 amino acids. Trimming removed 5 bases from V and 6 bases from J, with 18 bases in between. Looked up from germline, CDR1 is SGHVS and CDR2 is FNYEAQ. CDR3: CASSPYIQRGDTQYF. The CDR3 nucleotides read TGTGCCAGCAGCCCTTATATCCAACGGGGGGATACGCAGTATTTT.

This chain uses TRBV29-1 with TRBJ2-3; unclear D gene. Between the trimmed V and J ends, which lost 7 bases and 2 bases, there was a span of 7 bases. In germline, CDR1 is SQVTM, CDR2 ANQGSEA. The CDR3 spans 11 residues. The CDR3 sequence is CSALITDTQYF. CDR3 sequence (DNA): TGCAGCGCTCTAATCACAGATACGCAGTATTTT.

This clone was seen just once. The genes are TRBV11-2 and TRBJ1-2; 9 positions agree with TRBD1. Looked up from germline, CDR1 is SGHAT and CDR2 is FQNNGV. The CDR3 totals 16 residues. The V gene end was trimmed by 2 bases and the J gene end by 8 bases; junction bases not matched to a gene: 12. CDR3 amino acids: CASSLPGTGFGNGYTF. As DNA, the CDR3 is TGTGCCAGCAGCTTACCCGGGACAGGGTTTGGGAACGGCTACACCTTC.

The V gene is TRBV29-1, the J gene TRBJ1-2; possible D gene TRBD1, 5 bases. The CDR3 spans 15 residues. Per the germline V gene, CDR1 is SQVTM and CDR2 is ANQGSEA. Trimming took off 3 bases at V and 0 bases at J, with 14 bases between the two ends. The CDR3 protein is CSVDETASPNYGYTF. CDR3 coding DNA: TGCAGCGTTGATGAGACAGCCTCCCCTAACTATGGCTACACCTTC.

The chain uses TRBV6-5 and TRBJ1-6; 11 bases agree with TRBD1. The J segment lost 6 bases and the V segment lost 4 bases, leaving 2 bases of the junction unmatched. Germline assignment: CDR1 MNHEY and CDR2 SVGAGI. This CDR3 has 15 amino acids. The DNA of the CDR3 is TGTGCCAGCAGTTCCGGGACAGGGGGTAATTCACCCCTCCACTTT. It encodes CASSSGTGGNSPLHF.

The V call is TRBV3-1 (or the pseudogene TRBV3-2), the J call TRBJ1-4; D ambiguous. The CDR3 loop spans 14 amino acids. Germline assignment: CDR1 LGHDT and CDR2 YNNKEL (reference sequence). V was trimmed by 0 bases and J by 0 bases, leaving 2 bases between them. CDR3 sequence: CASSQDTTNEKLFF. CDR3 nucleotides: TGTGCCAGCAGCCAAGATACAACTAATGAAAAACTGTTTTTT.

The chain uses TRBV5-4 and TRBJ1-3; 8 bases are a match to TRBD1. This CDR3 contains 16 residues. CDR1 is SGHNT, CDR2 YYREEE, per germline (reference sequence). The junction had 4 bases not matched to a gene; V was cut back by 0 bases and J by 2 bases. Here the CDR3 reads CASSLAGRGPGNTIYF. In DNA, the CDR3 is TGTGCCAGCAGCTTGGCCGGCAGGGGGCCTGGAAACACCATATATTTT. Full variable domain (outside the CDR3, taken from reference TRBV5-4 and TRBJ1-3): ETGVTQSPTHLIKTRGQQVTLRCSSQSGHNTVSWYQQALGQGPQFIFQYYREEENGRGNFPPRFSGLQFPNYSSELNVNALELDDSALYLCASSLAGRGPGNTIYFGEGSWLTVV.

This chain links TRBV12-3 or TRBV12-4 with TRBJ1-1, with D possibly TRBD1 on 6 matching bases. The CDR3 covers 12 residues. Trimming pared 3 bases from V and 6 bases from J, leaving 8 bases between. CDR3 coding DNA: TGTGCCAGCAGTTTCCCAGGGGCTGAAGCTTTCTTT. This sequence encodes CASSFPGAEAFF.

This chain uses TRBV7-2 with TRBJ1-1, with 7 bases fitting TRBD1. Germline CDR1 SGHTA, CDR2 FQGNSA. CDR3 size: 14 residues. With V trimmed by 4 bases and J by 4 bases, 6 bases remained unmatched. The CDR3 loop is CASSSTGKATEAFF. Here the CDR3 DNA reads TGTGCCAGCAGCTCGACAGGGAAGGCCACTGAAGCTTTCTTT.